This T cell receptor (beta chain) was identified in a study of T cells in Graves' hyperthyroidism and ophthalmopathy. Background on the study: Sampling of peripheral blood happened at initial diagnosis, prior to any treatment.

Study results and limitations: Before onset, by a median of approximately 6.8 months, the model predicted ophthalmopathy. Classification by a 13 V-J model distinguished ophthalmopathy from stable hyperthyroidism.

Regions amplified from RNA transcripts were the TCR beta CDR3 regions. HTBI primers drove first-round RT-PCR of the TCR CDR3. One entry per CDR3 protein, called by TCRdb with MiXCR from the multiplex PCR reads. The repertoire consists of some 620,000 distinct CDR3 sequences, with 15% to 20% occurring once and the leading ten covering 3.8%. This clonotype was detected only a few times. The antigen remains undetermined. Patients aged 18 to 65 had newly diagnosed hyperthyroidism that had lasted under 2 months. CDR1 is SGHRS and CDR2 is YFSETQ in the germline V gene. Between the trimmed V and J ends, which lost 0 bases and 8 bases, there was a span of 10 bases. CDR3 size: 13 residues.

The chain joins TRBV5-1 to TRBJ2-3, with D possibly being TRBD1 (6 bases). The source is a woman in her twenties or thirties with Graves' hyperthyroidism. The sequenced sample consisted of blood. Here the CDR3 reads CASSLEGEGTQYF. The DNA of the CDR3 is TGCGCCAGCAGCTTGGAGGGGGAAGGTACGCAGTATTTT. The variable domain in full, with the rest retrieved from reference TRBV5-1 and TRBJ2-3, is KAGVTQTPRYLIKTRGQQVTLSCSPISGHRSVSWYQQTPGQGLQFLFEYFSETQRNKGNFPGRFSGRQFSNSRSEMNVSTLELGDSALYLCASSLEGEGTQYFGPGTRLTVL.